This T cell receptor (beta chain) was retrieved from a study of tumor and adjacent non-tumor tissue in lung cancer. TCRbeta libraries were built with three rounds of nested PCR, modified from ARM-PCR. Each CDR3 protein is one row after TCRdb ran MiXCR on the multiplex PCR reads. The top ten hold about 23% of the sample, which has 100,000 to 120,000 distinct CDR3 sequences, 84% seen once. The germline V and J ends were trimmed by 0 bases and 16 bases, with 19 bases remaining between them. The CDR3 loop spans 14 amino acids. Germline CDR1 is MNHEY and CDR2 is SVGEGT. RNA was extracted from bulk tissue without any cell sorting.

The sequence was obtained from a man between 65 and 79 years old with non-small cell lung cancer. Sequencing used lung tumor tissue. V and J are TRBV6-2 or TRBV6-3 and TRBJ2-1; unclear D gene. CDR3 protein: CASSYSRRATSHFF. The CDR3 DNA follows: TGTGCCAGCAGTTACTCGAGGCGAGCTACCTCTCACTTCTTC.